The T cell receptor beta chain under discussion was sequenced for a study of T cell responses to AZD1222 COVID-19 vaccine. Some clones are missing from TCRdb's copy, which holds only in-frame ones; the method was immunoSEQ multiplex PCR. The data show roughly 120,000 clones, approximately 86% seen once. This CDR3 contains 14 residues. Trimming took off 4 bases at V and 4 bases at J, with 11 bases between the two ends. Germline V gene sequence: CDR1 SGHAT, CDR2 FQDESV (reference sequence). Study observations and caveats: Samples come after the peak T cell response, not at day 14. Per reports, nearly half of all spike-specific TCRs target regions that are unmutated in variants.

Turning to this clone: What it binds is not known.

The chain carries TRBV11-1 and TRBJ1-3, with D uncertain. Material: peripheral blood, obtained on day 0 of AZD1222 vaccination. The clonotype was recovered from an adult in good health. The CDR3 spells CASSSPGSGNTIYF. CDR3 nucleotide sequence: TGTGCCAGCAGCTCCCCGGGTTCCGGAAACACCATATATTTT.